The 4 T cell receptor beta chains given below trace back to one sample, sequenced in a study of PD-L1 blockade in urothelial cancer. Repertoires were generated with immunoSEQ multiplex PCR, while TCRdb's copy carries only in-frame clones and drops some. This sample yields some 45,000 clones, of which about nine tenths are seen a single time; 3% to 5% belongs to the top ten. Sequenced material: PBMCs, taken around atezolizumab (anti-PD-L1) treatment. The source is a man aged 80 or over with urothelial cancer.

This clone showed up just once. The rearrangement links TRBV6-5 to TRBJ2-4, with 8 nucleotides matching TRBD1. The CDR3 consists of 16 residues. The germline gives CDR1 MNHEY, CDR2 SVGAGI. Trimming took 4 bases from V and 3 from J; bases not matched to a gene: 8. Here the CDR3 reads CASSSARTGIKNIQYF. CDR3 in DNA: TGTGCCAGCAGTTCAGCCCGGACAGGGATCAAAAACATTCAGTACTTC.

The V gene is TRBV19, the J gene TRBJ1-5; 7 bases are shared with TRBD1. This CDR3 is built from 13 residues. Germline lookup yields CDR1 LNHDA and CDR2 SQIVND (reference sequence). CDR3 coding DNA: TGTGCTTCCGCGCAGGGGGGCAATCAGCCCCAGCATTTT. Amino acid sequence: CASAQGGNQPQHF.

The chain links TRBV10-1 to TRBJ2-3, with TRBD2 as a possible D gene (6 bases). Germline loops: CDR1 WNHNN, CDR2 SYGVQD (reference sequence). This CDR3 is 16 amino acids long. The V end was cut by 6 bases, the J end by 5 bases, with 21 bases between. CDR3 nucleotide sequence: TGCGCCAGCAGGGACTACGCTACCGTTTTGCAAGATACGCAGTATTTT. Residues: CASRDYATVLQDTQYF.

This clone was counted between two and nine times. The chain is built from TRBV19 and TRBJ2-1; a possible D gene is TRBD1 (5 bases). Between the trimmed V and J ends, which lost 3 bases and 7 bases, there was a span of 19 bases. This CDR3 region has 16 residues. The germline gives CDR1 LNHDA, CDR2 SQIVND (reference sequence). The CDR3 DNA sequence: TGTGCCAGTAGTATGGTAAGGGGTGCTCAATGGAATGAGCAGTTCTTC. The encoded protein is CASSMVRGAQWNEQFF.